These 12 T cell receptor beta chains share one sample of origin, sequenced in a study of blood T cell repertoires in COVID-19. The table came from immunoSEQ multiplex PCR; TCRdb's copy has only in-frame clones and leaves some out. The sample has more than 70,000 clones; approximately 86% are singletons. The sample taken for sequencing was peripheral blood. All receptors come from an elderly woman with acute or convalescent COVID-19.

The rearrangement joins TRBV7-2 to TRBJ2-7, with 9 bases identical to TRBD2. Germline CDR1 and CDR2: SGHTA and FQGNSA. The V gene end was trimmed by 4 bases and the J gene end by 7 bases; junction bases not matched to a gene: 11. CDR3 size: 15 residues. The chain's CDR3 is CASSSPSGDVGEQYF. In DNA, the CDR3 is TGTGCCAGCAGCTCCCCTAGCGGGGATGTGGGTGAGCAGTACTTC.

The V gene is TRBV3-1 (or the pseudogene TRBV3-2), the J gene TRBJ1-1; no definite D call. V lost 0 bases to trimming and J lost 3 bases, with 14 bases between them. In germline, CDR1 is LGHDT, CDR2 YNNKEL (reference sequence). The CDR3 is 16 residues long. The CDR3 DNA is TGTGCCAGCAGCCAAGAAAAGTACGGCGGTGACACTGAAGCTTTCTTT. The encoded protein is CASSQEKYGGDTEAFF.

The chain recombines TRBV28 with TRBJ1-5; no reliable D call. The CDR3 is 14 amino acids. The V gene's germline CDR1 is MDHEN and CDR2 SYDVKM. V gave up 5 bases and J gave up 5 bases, with 13 bases separating them. DNA for the CDR3: TGTGCCAGCAGTGGGCGCAGTTCCTATCAGCCCCAGCATTTT. This gives the protein CASSGRSSYQPQHF.

V usage is TRBV10-3 and J usage is TRBJ1-6; 7 bases align to TRBD1. Germline V gene data show CDR1 as ENHRY and CDR2 as SYGVKD. Trimming at V came to 6 bases and at J to 4 bases, leaving 3 bases not matched to a gene. There are 14 residues in the CDR3. The CDR3 DNA reads TGTGCCATCAGAGGGACAGTTTATAATTCACCCCTCCACTTT. Protein: CAIRGTVYNSPLHF.

The J gene is TRBJ2-3, the V gene TRBV4-2; possible D gene TRBD1, 6 bases. V was clipped by 1 base and J by 0 bases, with 11 bases between them. CDR3 length: 16 amino acids. Germline V gene data show CDR1 as LGHNA and CDR2 as YNFKEQ. CDR3 amino acids: CASSQGQAASTDTQYF. In DNA form, the CDR3 reads TGTGCCAGCAGCCAAGGACAGGCCGCTAGCACAGATACGCAGTATTTT.

This rearrangement joins TRBV3-1 (or the pseudogene TRBV3-2) to TRBJ2-1; 12 bases align to TRBD2. The J segment lost 9 bases and the V segment lost 4 bases, leaving 13 bases of the junction unmatched. This CDR3 has 17 residues. Germline V gene sequence: CDR1 LGHDT, CDR2 YNNKEL (reference sequence). CDR3 sequence reads: CASSPFPGLAGVGEQFF. CDR3 coding DNA: TGTGCCAGCAGCCCCTTTCCGGGACTAGCGGGTGTCGGTGAGCAGTTCTTC.

V usage is TRBV6-5 and J usage is TRBJ2-5; D possibly corresponds to TRBD2 (6 bases). This CDR3 comprises 14 residues. CDR1 and CDR2 (germline): MNHEY, SVGAGI. Trimming left V 6 bases short and J 2 bases short, with 13 bases between. CDR3 DNA: TGTGCCAGCAGCCCGGGGGTTATACAAGAGACCCAGTACTTC. Protein: CASSPGVIQETQYF.

The V and J genes are TRBV6-5 and TRBJ2-5; 7 bases are shared with TRBD2. The CDR3 contains 15 residues. V was clipped by 8 bases and J by 4 bases; unmatched bases: 13. Germline CDR1 reads MNHEY; CDR2 reads SVGAGI. The CDR3 sequence: CASSTGGLWSETQYF. In nucleotides, the CDR3 is TGTGCCAGCTCAACGGGGGGATTGTGGTCAGAGACCCAGTACTTC.

CDR3 nucleotides: TGTGCCAGCAGCCGCCCAGGTGCGAACACTGAAGCTTTCTTT. It specifies CASSRPGANTEAFF. The genes are TRBV7-9 and TRBJ1-1, with D unclear. Germline V gives CDR1 SEHNR, CDR2 FQNEAQ (reference sequence). This CDR3 spans 14 amino acids. Trimming stripped 5 bases from V and 1 base from J, with 11 bases between.

This sequence joins TRBV5-5 and TRBJ2-7, with 8 bases fitting TRBD1. The CDR3 runs 14 residues. The junction had 5 bases not matched to a gene; V was cut back by 3 bases and J by 3 bases. Germline lookup yields CDR1 SGHKS and CDR2 YYEKEE (reference sequence). CDR3 sequence: CASSWGTGIYEQYF. As DNA, the CDR3 is TGTGCCAGCAGCTGGGGGACAGGAATCTACGAGCAGTACTTC.

This chain joins TRBV24-1 and TRBJ2-5; TRBD2 agrees at 8 bases. V lost 3 bases to trimming and J lost 5 bases; unmatched junction nucleotides: 7. The CDR3 has 15 amino acids. Germline CDR1 and CDR2: KGHDR and SFDVKD. DNA for the CDR3: TGTGCCACCAGTGATCGCGGGGGGCAGGTTGAGACCCAGTACTTC. Amino acids: CATSDRGGQVETQYF.

The CDR3, as DNA: TGTGCCAGCAGTTACCCGGGACAGTCGGAGACCCAGTACTTC. Translating it yields CASSYPGQSETQYF. J is TRBJ2-5 and V is TRBV6-5, with 7 bases that match TRBD1. CDR3 size: 14 residues. V gave up 2 bases and J gave up 5 bases; unmatched junction bases: 5. CDR1 and CDR2 (germline): MNHEY, SVGAGI.